The T cell receptor beta chain described here comes from a study of blood T cell repertoires in COVID-19. The protocol was immunoSEQ multiplex PCR, while the TCRdb copy is restricted to in-frame clones and leaves out a portion. The data contain about 480,000 clones, around nine tenths of them singletons. Trimming took 8 bases from V and 4 from J, leaving 12 bases between them. The CDR3 covers 12 residues. CDR1 SGHTS and CDR2 YDEGEE come from the germline V gene. This study enrolled people aged about 18 to 95 from approximately 25 US geographic areas. The sequence derives from a woman aged 60 to 75 who had recovered from COVID-19. The chain has TRBV5-8 and TRBJ1-2; possible D gene TRBD1, 6 bases. The source material was PBMCs or T cells enriched from blood (not recorded which). The CDR3 region is CAREQGTYGYTF. DNA for the CDR3: TGTGCCAGGGAACAGGGCACCTATGGCTACACCTTC.